This T cell receptor beta chain comes out of a study of tumor-infiltrating lymphocytes in primary liver carcinoma. Study background: Ages ranged from 30 to 69, with HCC or mixed HCC-cholangiocarcinoma.

Study observations and caveats: Only about 7.5-24% of top clones occurred in every one of the five tumor regions. Lesser overlap characterized tumor-adjacent and tumor-blood pairs relative to tumor region pairs.

Each 20-30 mg portion of unsorted bulk tissue served as the source for co-extraction of RNA and DNA. Regarding this clonotype: Antigen unknown. The junction and the germline gene differ at one end; a read error may be behind it.

A constant-region primer primed TCR beta cDNA synthesis from 400 to 600 ng of total RNA. Three-round nested multiplex PCR performed with slightly modified ARM-PCR produced the TCR beta libraries. Forward primers for TRBV1-TRBV30 and a C-beta reverse primer served the first two PCR rounds, at around 9 cycles each. From the multiplex PCR reads, TCRdb called clonotypes with MiXCR, one entry per CDR3 protein. The sample lists about 78,000 distinct CDR3 sequences, 60% to 80% occurring once. Germline CDR1 reads MGHRA; CDR2 reads YSYEKL. This CDR3 comprises 16 residues. The genes are TRBV4-1 and TRBJ2-2; D call uncertain. Sequencing input: liver tumor tissue from sampling region 4. Subset: tumor region T4, right-lateral pole. This receptor was identified in a woman aged 55-70 years with primary liver carcinoma and hepatitis B virus infection. The CDR3 coding sequence is TGCGCCACCAGCCAAGATCAGGCGGCGAACACAGGGGAGCTGTTTTTT. It is translated as CATSQDQAANTGELFF.